Each of the 10 T cell receptor beta chains below was sequenced from the same sample in a study of blood T cells in healthy people across ages. Through a sample-barcoded 5' primer and a J-beta primer mix, a second PCR was run for roughly 7 to 12 cycles. Using its own MiXCR run on the 5' RACE reads, TCRdb lists one record per CDR3 protein. The sample contains about 280,000 distinct CDR3 sequences, 25% to 30% of which appear only once. The sequenced material came from blood. These receptors were collected from a woman between 65 and 79 years old in good health.

This clonotype has just a few counts. The chain uses TRBV6-1 and TRBJ2-5; 10 nucleotides align to TRBD2. The DNA end lines up better with TRBJ2-7; the J call may be wrong. Germline V CDR1 and CDR2: MNHNS, SASEGT. The CDR3 runs 15 residues. CDR3 loop: CASKEAGGSSYEQYF. CDR3 coding DNA: TGTGCCAGCAAAGAAGCGGGAGGGAGCTCCTACGAGCAGTACTTC.

This chain links TRBV20-1 with TRBJ2-5, with a weak D call TRBD1 (6 bases). The length of the CDR3 is 14 residues. The V end was cut by 0 bases, the J end by 2 bases, with 10 bases between. CDR1 and CDR2 (germline): DFQATT, SNEGSKA (reference sequence). Here the CDR3 reads CSAREIRGQETQYF. CDR3 nucleotides: TGCAGTGCTAGAGAAATCAGGGGACAAGAGACCCAGTACTTC.

V and J are TRBV6-2 or TRBV6-3 and TRBJ1-5, with D tentatively TRBD1 (5 bases). CDR1 and CDR2 from the germline V gene are MNHEY and SVGEGT. Trimming took off 6 bases at V and 0 bases at J, with 15 bases between the two ends. The CDR3 is 16 residues long. CDR3 nucleotides: TGTGCCAGCAGGCCAACACCGGACAATAGCAATCAGCCCCAGCATTTT. As protein: CASRPTPDNSNQPQHF.

This clonotype was found many times. The V call is TRBV10-3, the J call TRBJ2-6; 7 bases agree with TRBD1. Germline loops: CDR1 ENHRY, CDR2 SYGVKD. The length of the CDR3 is 15 residues. The CDR3 region has the DNA TGTGCAAACCGGGACAGCCTATCTGGGGCCAACGTCCTGACTTTC. Its protein is CANRDSLSGANVLTF.

The chain couples TRBV7-2 to TRBJ1-3, with 7 bases fitting TRBD1. Per germline, CDR1 SGHTA and CDR2 FQGNSA. The CDR3 covers 17 residues. The V segment lost 2 bases and the J segment 0 bases; nucleotides outside the gene matches: 7. The CDR3 sequence: CASSLYGTGASGNTIYF. The CDR3 region has the DNA TGTGCCAGCAGCTTATATGGAACAGGGGCCTCTGGAAACACCATATATTTT. Full variable domain (rest looked up from reference TRBV7-2 and TRBJ1-3): GAGVSQSPSNKVTEKGKDVELRCDPISGHTALYWYRQSLGQGLEFLIYFQGNSAPDKSGLPSDRFSAERTGGSVSTLTIQRTQQEDSAVYLCASSLYGTGASGNTIYFGEGSWLTVV.

This clonotype was picked up a small number of times. This chain uses TRBV20-1 with TRBJ2-1; maybe TRBD2 (7 bases). The CDR3 extends over 14 amino acids. Germline CDR1 DFQATT, CDR2 SNEGSKA (reference sequence). V lost 5 bases and J 5 bases, leaving 16 bases between the germline ends. The CDR3 loop reads CSAVGGGKNNEQFF. CDR3 sequence (DNA): TGCAGTGCTGTAGGGGGGGGAAAAAACAATGAGCAGTTCTTC.

The chain joins TRBV28 to TRBJ2-1, with a weak D call TRBD2 (5 bases). Germline CDR1 MDHEN, CDR2 SYDVKM. V lost 3 bases, J lost 8 bases, and 14 bases lay in between. The CDR3 has 14 residues. Here the CDR3 reads CASSFGGSRDEQFF. CDR3 nucleotide sequence: TGTGCCAGCAGTTTTGGAGGATCACGGGATGAGCAGTTCTTC. Based on the CDR3 plus reference TRBV28 and TRBJ2-1, the full variable domain is DVKVTQSSRYLVKRTGEKVFLECVQDMDHENMFWYRQDPGLGLRLIYFSYDVKMKEKGDIPEGYSVSREKKERFSLILESASTNQTSMYLCASSFGGSRDEQFFGPGTRLTVL.

The V gene is TRBV7-2, the J gene TRBJ2-5; no reliable D call. Trimming cost V 2 bases and J 2 bases, with 12 bases left between them. CDR1 SGHTA and CDR2 FQGNSA come from the germline V gene. This CDR3 is 15 amino acids long. The CDR3 DNA is TGTGCCAGCAGCTTAATAGTCGGAAGGCAAGAGACCCAGTACTTC. Amino acids: CASSLIVGRQETQYF.

V gene TRBV5-1 combines with J gene TRBJ2-7; D gene ambiguous. The germline V gene encodes CDR1 SGHRS and CDR2 YFSETQ. The CDR3 extends over 15 amino acids. V was trimmed by 3 bases and J by 0 bases, leaving 13 bases between them. CDR3: CASSYTAGSSYEQYF. The CDR3 DNA reads as TGCGCCAGCAGCTACACAGCCGGTAGCTCCTACGAGCAGTACTTC.

In its sample, this clonotype was seen a few times. V usage is TRBV13 and J usage is TRBJ2-5; possible D gene TRBD2, 6 bases. The tail of the sequence fits TRBJ2-7 better, so the J call may be wrong. The germline V gene encodes CDR1 PRHDT and CDR2 FYEKMQ (reference sequence). The CDR3 consists of 15 residues. CDR3 in amino acids: CASSLRGLNSYEQYF. The CDR3 bases are TGTGCCAGCAGCCTAAGGGGACTGAACTCCTACGAGCAGTACTTC.